The 19 T cell receptor beta chains in this list originate from one sample, sequenced in a study of beta chain features in type 1 diabetes. Study results and caveats: Among patients with Type 1 diabetes, TCRB CDR3s were moderately but significantly shorter in every one of the four CD4+ subsets.

The whole isolated RNA underwent reverse transcription, so sequencing captured expressed TCRB transcripts. The table came from immunoSEQ multiplex PCR; TCRdb's copy has only in-frame clones and leaves some out. The sample consists of more than 250,000 clones, 13% to 15% of them appearing once. Antigen specificity for these receptors is unknown. The sample taken for sequencing was naive CD4+ T cells from blood. The receptors originated from a man aged 25 to 40 with type 1 diabetes.

This clone has only a few counts. CDR3 coding DNA: TGTGCCAGCAGCTTAGCGGCGGGGGAAGAGACCCAGTACTTC. Its protein product is CASSLAAGEETQYF. This rearrangement joins TRBV7-2 to TRBJ2-5; TRBD2 agrees at 7 bases. Germline trimming cut 0 bases from V and 3 bases from J; bases unmatched to any gene: 1. Germline V gene sequence: CDR1 SGHTA, CDR2 FQGNSA. The CDR3 spans 14 residues.

This clone has more than one count but fewer than ten. V gene TRBV9 combines with J gene TRBJ1-1; D might be TRBD1 (6 bases). Germline V lookup: CDR1 SGDLS, CDR2 YYNGEE. This CDR3 has 18 amino acids. V was trimmed by 4 bases and J by 1 base, leaving 23 bases between them. CDR3 amino acids: CASSPRRSRGVRNTEAFF. The CDR3 DNA is TGTGCCAGCAGCCCCAGAAGGAGCAGGGGAGTGAGGAACACTGAAGCTTTCTTT.

This chain uses TRBV6-5 with TRBJ2-2, with TRBD2 matching 10 bases. V was pared by 6 bases and J by 1 base, with 2 bases of the junction left unmatched. CDR3 size: 15 residues. The germline V gene has CDR1 MNHEY and CDR2 SVGAGI. CDR3 in DNA: TGTGCCAGCAGCGCTAGCGGGAGGAACACCGGGGAGCTGTTTTTT. Residues: CASSASGRNTGELFF.

The DNA for the CDR3 is TGTGCCAGCAGCCCCCCCCCGGGGGACAGGGGATTTGGCAATCAGCCCCAGCATTTT. Protein: CASSPPPGDRGFGNQPQHF. The chain employs TRBV7-9 and TRBJ1-5; TRBD1 matches at 10 bases. CDR3 size: 19 residues. The V and J ends lost 5 bases and 2 bases, in that order; junction bases with no gene match: 15. CDR1 is SEHNR, CDR2 FQNEAQ, per germline (reference sequence).

This sequence joins TRBV5-4 and TRBJ2-1; the D gene is possibly TRBD2 (5 bases). The germline V and J ends were trimmed by 0 bases and 6 bases, with 13 bases remaining between them. The CDR3 contains 15 residues. Germline V lookup: CDR1 SGHNT, CDR2 YYREEE (reference sequence). The CDR3 reads CASSLVGSLGNEQFF. CDR3 coding DNA: TGTGCCAGCAGCTTGGTGGGGAGCTTGGGCAATGAGCAGTTCTTC.

The J gene is TRBJ2-7, the V gene TRBV5-1; TRBD1 aligns across 10 bases. Germline values: CDR1 SGHRS, CDR2 YFSETQ. V was pared by 4 bases and J by 7 bases, with 5 bases of the junction left unmatched. The CDR3 totals 13 residues. The CDR3 nucleotides read TGCGCCAGCAGCACGGACAGGGGGTTTGAGCAGTACTTC. Translating gives CASSTDRGFEQYF.

The genes are TRBV28 and TRBJ2-1, with 14 positions matching TRBD2. CDR3 length: 16 amino acids. The ends lost 4 bases at V and 9 bases at J; junction bases unmatched: 8. From germline, CDR1 is MDHEN and CDR2 SYDVKM. Here the CDR3 reads CASSSLGTSGSGEQFF. The CDR3 DNA reads TGTGCCAGCAGTTCCCTCGGGACTAGCGGGAGCGGTGAGCAGTTCTTC.

This clone was found a few times. CDR3 sequence: CASSSLAGGSFNEQFF. CDR3 in DNA: TGCGCCAGCAGCTCCTTAGCGGGAGGCTCGTTCAATGAGCAGTTCTTC. The chain uses TRBV5-1 and TRBJ2-1; 10 positions agree with TRBD2. Germline V gene data show CDR1 as SGHRS and CDR2 as YFSETQ. V was pared by 3 bases and J by 6 bases, with 9 bases of the junction left unmatched. CDR3 length equals 16 residues.

CDR3 nucleotides: TGTGCCAGCTCAAGCCAGGCTGAAGCTTTCTTT. Translation gives CASSSQAEAFF. The chain is built from TRBV18 and TRBJ1-1; D remains ambiguous. The germline CDR1 and CDR2 sequences are KGHSH and LQKENI. The CDR3 has 11 residues. V was pared by 5 bases and J by 6 bases, with 7 bases between.

The chain couples TRBV28 to TRBJ2-5, with 8 bases matching TRBD1. Per the germline V gene, CDR1 is MDHEN and CDR2 is SYDVKM. This CDR3 region has 15 residues. J gave up 10 bases and V 3 bases, and 13 bases lay outside the gene matches. CDR3 coding DNA: TGTGCCAGCAGTTTGGGACAGGCCAATGTCGTGGGCCAGTACTTC. Translation: CASSLGQANVVGQYF.

A few counts support this clone. The chain uses TRBV20-1 and TRBJ1-1; D gene ambiguous. The ends were cut back, 5 bases at V and 0 bases at J, with 4 bases in the middle. The CDR3 covers 11 residues. CDR1 and CDR2 (germline): DFQATT, SNEGSKA (reference sequence). CDR3 sequence (DNA): TGCAGTGCTCCGGTGAACACTGAAGCTTTCTTT. Translation gives CSAPVNTEAFF.

This clone has just a few counts. The chain is built from TRBV19 and TRBJ1-2; TRBD1 agrees at 8 bases. Trimming took 9 bases from V and 6 from J; bases not matched to a gene: 9. The CDR3 has 13 amino acids. Germline V gene sequence: CDR1 LNHDA, CDR2 SQIVND (reference sequence). The CDR3 region has the DNA TGTGCCAGCACAGACAGGGGCCTAAATGGCTACACCTTC. Translating gives CASTDRGLNGYTF.

This clone was seen more than once but under ten times. The V and J genes are TRBV5-6 and TRBJ2-7, with D maybe TRBD2 (6 bases). The germline V and J ends were trimmed by 3 bases and 4 bases, with 14 bases remaining between them. Per germline, CDR1 SGHDT and CDR2 YYEEEE. CDR3 length: 14 residues. CDR3 bases: TGTGCCAGCAGCTCCCACGGGGGAGCATACGAGCAGTACTTC. Its translation: CASSSHGGAYEQYF.

The chain links TRBV5-1 to TRBJ2-7; 9 nucleotides align to TRBD2. In germline, CDR1 is SGHRS, CDR2 YFSETQ. This CDR3 contains 16 residues. With 4 bases clipped from V and 1 base from J, the junction kept 9 bases outside the gene matches. CDR3 bases: TGCGCCAGCAGCCTTACTCAAGCGGGAGGATCCTACGAGCAGTACTTC. The encoded protein is CASSLTQAGGSYEQYF.

The chain has TRBV5-4 and TRBJ2-3; weak D call: TRBD1 (6 bases). Germline assignment: CDR1 SGHNT and CDR2 YYREEE (reference sequence). This CDR3 is built from 14 residues. V shed 5 bases and J shed 4 bases, with 14 bases lying between them. In DNA, the CDR3 is TGTGCCAGCAGACCAGGACAGAGCCCAGATACGCAGTATTTT. It codes for CASRPGQSPDTQYF.

J is TRBJ2-1 and V is TRBV9; 7 positions match TRBD1. The CDR3 consists of 13 residues. Unmatched junction bases numbered 1, after V lost 3 bases and J lost 4 bases. Per germline, CDR1 SGDLS and CDR2 YYNGEE. CDR3 sequence (DNA): TGTGCCAGCAGCGCGGACAGGTACAATGAGCAGTTCTTC. The encoded protein is CASSADRYNEQFF. Combining the CDR3 with reference TRBV9 and TRBJ2-1 gives the whole variable domain DSGVTQTPKHLITATGQRVTLRCSPRSGDLSVYWYQQSLDQGLQFLIQYYNGEERAKGNILERFSAQQFPDLHSELNLSSLELGDSALYFCASSADRYNEQFFGPGTRLTVL.

On this clone itself: Different DNA sequences within this sample yield the same CDR3. The rearrangement uses TRBV7-9 and TRBJ1-5; TRBD1 agrees at 7 bases. The V segment lost 5 bases and the J segment 5 bases; nucleotides outside the gene matches: 3. This CDR3 is built from 13 residues. Germline V gene sequence: CDR1 SEHNR, CDR2 FQNEAQ (reference sequence). As DNA, the CDR3 is TGTGCCAGCAGCAGGACAGGAGATCAGCCCCAGCATTTT. Amino acid sequence: CASSRTGDQPQHF.

The chain employs TRBV14 and TRBJ2-5; TRBD1 matches 12 bases. This CDR3 has 16 residues. Germline V CDR1 and CDR2: SGHDN, FVKESK. Germline trimming cut 4 bases from V and 4 bases from J; bases unmatched to any gene: 7. The CDR3 region is CASSLGQGAWRETQYF. The CDR3, as DNA: TGTGCCAGCAGCCTGGGACAGGGGGCTTGGAGAGAGACCCAGTACTTC.

The rearrangement uses TRBV7-8 and TRBJ2-1; 7 nucleotides align to TRBD1. Germline assignment: CDR1 SGHVS and CDR2 FQNEAQ. The length of the CDR3 is 15 residues. With 5 bases clipped from V and 7 bases from J, the junction kept 11 bases outside the gene matches. DNA of the CDR3: TGTGCCAGCAGCGGTAACAGGGGAACCCCTAATGAGCAGTTCTTC. It encodes CASSGNRGTPNEQFF.